This T cell receptor (beta chain) was captured in a study of blood T cell repertoires in COVID-19. Study background: Sample material is recorded as cDNA or gDNA derived from T cells, B-cell-depleted T cells, or PBMCs.

Authors' processing steps: The authors estimated nucleated cell counts from reference gene primer amplification. TCRdb's table, derived via immunoSEQ multiplex PCR, lists solely in-frame clones and lacks some. The D gene and trimming were derived from the DNA, and the V and J assignments and clone size from that table. The table shows approximately 240,000 clones, with approximately 81% occurring only once. Unmatched junction bases numbered 6, after V lost 0 bases and J lost 1 base. CDR3 length equals 16 residues. Germline V lookup: CDR1 SGHRS, CDR2 YFSETQ. The gene calls are TRBV5-1 and TRBJ2-7, with TRBD1 identical over 8 bases. This sequence was found in a man aged 50 to 60 who had recovered from COVID-19. Sequencing was performed on peripheral blood. The CDR3 loop is CASSLVSGQGSYEQYF. The DNA of the CDR3 is TGCGCCAGCAGCTTGGTTAGCGGACAGGGTTCCTACGAGCAGTACTTC.